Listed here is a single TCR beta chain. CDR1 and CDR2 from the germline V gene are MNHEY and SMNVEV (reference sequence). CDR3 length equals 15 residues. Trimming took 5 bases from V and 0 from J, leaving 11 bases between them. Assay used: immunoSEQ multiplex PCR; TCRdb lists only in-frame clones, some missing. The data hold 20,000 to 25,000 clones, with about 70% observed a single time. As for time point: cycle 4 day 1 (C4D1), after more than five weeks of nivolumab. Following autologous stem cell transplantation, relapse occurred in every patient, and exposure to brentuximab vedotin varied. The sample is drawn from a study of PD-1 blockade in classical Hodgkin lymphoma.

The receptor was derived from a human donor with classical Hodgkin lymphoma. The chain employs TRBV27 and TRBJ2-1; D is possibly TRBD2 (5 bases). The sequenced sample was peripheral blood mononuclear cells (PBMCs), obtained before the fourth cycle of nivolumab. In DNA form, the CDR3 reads TGTGCCAGCAGTCGAGGGTCGAGCTCCTACAATGAGCAGTTCTTC. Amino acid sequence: CASSRGSSSYNEQFF.